The TCR beta chain described here comes from a study of blood T cell repertoires in COVID-19. Germline CDR1 and CDR2: MGHDK and SYGVNS. The CDR3 extends over 12 amino acids. Trimming took off 7 bases at V and 6 bases at J, with 11 bases between the two ends. Repertoires were generated with immunoSEQ multiplex PCR, while TCRdb's copy carries only in-frame clones and drops some. The sample holds roughly 230,000 clones, roughly 80% seen once. This clone was counted a single time. The material sequenced was peripheral blood. This TCR was recovered from an elderly woman with acute or convalescent COVID-19. The V gene is TRBV25-1, the J gene TRBJ2-3, with D perhaps TRBD2 (6 bases). The CDR3 region has the DNA TGTGCCAGCACGTGGAGCGGGGATACGCAGTATTTT. It encodes CASTWSGDTQYF.